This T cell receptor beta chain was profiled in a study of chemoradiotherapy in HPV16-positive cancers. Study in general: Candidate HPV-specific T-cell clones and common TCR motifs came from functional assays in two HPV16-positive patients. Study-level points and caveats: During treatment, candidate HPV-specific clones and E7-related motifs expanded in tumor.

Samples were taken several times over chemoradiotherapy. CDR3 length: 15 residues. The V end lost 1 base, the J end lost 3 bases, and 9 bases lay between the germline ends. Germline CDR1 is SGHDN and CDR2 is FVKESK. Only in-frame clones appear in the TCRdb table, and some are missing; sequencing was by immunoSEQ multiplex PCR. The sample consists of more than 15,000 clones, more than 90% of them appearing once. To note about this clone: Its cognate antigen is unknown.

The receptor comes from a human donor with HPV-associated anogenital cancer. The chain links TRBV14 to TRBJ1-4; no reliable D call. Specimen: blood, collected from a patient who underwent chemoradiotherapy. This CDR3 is CASSQASQPNEKLFF. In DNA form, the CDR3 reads TGTGCCAGCAGCCAAGCGTCACAGCCTAATGAAAAACTGTTTTTT.